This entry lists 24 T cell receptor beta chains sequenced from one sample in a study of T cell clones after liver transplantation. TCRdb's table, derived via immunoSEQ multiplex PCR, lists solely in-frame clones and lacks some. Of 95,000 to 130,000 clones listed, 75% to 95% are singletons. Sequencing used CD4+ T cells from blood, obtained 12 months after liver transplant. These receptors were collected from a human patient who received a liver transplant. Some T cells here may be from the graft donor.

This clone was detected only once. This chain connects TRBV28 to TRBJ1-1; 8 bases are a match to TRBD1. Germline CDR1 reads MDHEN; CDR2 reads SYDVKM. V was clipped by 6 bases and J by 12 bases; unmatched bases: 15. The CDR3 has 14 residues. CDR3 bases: TGTGCCAGCAGGACCGGGACAGGTACAAGTAGACCTTTCTTT. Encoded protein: CASRTGTGTSRPFF.

CDR3 in DNA: TGTGCCAGCAGCCCGCCTCGACAGGGGGGTCAAAACATTCAGTACTTC. Its translation: CASSPPRQGGQNIQYF. The chain is built from TRBV11-3 and TRBJ2-4, with TRBD1 matching 9 bases. Looked up from germline, CDR1 is SGHNT and CDR2 is YENEEA. V shed 5 bases, J shed 5 bases, and the junction held 10 bases outside the gene matches. The CDR3 consists of 16 residues.

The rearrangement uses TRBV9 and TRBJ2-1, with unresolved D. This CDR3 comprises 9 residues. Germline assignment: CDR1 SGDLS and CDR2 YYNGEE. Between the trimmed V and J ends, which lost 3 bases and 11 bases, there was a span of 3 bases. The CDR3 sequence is CASSAQQFF. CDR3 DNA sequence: TGTGCCAGCAGCGCCCAGCAGTTCTTC.

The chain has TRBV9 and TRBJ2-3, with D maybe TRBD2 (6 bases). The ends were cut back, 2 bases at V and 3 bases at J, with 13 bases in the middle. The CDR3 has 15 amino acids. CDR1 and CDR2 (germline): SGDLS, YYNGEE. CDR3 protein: CASSVGAGTTDTQYF. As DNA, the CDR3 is TGTGCCAGCAGCGTCGGAGCGGGTACTACAGATACGCAGTATTTT. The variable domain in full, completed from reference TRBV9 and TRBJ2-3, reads DSGVTQTPKHLITATGQRVTLRCSPRSGDLSVYWYQQSLDQGLQFLIQYYNGEERAKGNILERFSAQQFPDLHSELNLSSLELGDSALYFCASSVGAGTTDTQYFGPGTRLTVL.

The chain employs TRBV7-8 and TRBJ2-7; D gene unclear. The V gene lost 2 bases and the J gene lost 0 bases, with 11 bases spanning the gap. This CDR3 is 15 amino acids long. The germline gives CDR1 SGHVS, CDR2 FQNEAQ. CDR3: CASSLYDSSSYEQYF. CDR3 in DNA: TGTGCCAGCAGCTTATATGACTCGAGCTCCTACGAGCAGTACTTC.

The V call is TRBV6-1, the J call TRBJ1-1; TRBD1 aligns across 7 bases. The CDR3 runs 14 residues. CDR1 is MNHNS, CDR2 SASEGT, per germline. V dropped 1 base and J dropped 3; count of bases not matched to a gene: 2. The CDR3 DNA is TGTGCCAGCAGTGAAGTAGGGGGCGACACTGAAGCTTTCTTT. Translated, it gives CASSEVGGDTEAFF.

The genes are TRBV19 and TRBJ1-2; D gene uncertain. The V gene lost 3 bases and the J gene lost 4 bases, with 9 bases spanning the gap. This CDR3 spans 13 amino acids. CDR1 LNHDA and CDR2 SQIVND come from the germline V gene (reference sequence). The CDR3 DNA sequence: TGTGCCAGTAGTATGGGGTCCCGCTATGGCTACACCTTC. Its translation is CASSMGSRYGYTF.

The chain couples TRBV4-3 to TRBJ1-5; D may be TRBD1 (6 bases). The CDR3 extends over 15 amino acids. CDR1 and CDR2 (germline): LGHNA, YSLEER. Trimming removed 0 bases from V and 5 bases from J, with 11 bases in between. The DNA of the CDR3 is TGCGCCAGCAGCCAAGATGTCAGGGGTTATCAGCCCCAGCATTTT. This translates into CASSQDVRGYQPQHF.

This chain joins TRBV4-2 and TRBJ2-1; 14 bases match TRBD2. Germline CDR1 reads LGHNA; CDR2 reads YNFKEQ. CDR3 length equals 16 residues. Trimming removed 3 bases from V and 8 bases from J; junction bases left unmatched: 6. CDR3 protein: CASSHPGTSGSYEQFF. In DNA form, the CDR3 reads TGTGCCAGCAGCCACCCGGGGACTAGCGGGAGCTATGAGCAGTTCTTC.

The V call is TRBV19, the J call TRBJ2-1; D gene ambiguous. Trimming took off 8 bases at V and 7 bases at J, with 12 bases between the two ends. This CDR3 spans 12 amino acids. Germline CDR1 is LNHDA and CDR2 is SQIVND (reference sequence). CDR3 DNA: TGTGCCAGTTCGGACCGGTGGAATGAGCAGTTCTTC. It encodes CASSDRWNEQFF. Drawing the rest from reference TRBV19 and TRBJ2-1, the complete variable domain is DGGITQSPKYLFRKEGQNVTLSCEQNLNHDAMYWYRQDPGQGLRLIYYSQIVNDFQKGDIAEGYSVSREKKESFPLTVTSAQKNPTAFYLCASSDRWNEQFFGPGTRLTVL.

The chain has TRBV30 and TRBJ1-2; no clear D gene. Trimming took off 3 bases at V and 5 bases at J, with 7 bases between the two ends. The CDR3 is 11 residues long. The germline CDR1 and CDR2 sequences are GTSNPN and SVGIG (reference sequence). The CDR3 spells CAWRGNYGYTF. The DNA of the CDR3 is TGTGCCTGGAGAGGCAATTATGGCTACACCTTC.

CDR3 nucleotides: TGTGCCAGCAGGGTAGGGCTGTCCAATCAGCCCCAGCATTTT. Translation gives CASRVGLSNQPQHF. The rearrangement links TRBV2 to TRBJ1-5; D remains unclear. The CDR3 contains 14 residues. The germline CDR1 and CDR2 sequences are SNHLY and FYNNEI. The germline V and J ends were trimmed by 6 bases and 3 bases, with 12 bases remaining between them.

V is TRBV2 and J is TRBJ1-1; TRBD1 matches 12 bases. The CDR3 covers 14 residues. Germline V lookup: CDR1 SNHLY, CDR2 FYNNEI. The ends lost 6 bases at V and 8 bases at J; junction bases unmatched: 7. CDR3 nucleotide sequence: TGTGCCAGCAGGAGGGACAGGGGGCAGAAAGAAGCTTTCTTT. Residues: CASRRDRGQKEAFF.

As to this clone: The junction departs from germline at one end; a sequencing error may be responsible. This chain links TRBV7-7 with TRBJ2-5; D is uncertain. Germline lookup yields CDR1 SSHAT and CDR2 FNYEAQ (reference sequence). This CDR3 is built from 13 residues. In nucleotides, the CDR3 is TGTGCTAGCAGCCCCCAAACTGGAGAGACCCAGTACTTC. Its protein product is CASSPQTGETQYF.

Here the CDR3 DNA reads TGTGCCAGCAGCTTAGGCTCCGACTACGAGCAGTACTTC. Translation: CASSLGSDYEQYF. The genes are TRBV7-9 and TRBJ2-7; D ambiguous. This CDR3 region has 13 residues. Trimming shortened V by 1 base and J by 3 bases, and 7 bases separated the two germline ends. The germline V gene encodes CDR1 SEHNR and CDR2 FQNEAQ (reference sequence).

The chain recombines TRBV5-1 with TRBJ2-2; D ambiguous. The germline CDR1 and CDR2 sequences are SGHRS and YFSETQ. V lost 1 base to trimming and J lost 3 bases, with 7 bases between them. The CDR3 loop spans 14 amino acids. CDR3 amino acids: CASSLLADTGELFF. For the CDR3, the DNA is TGCGCCAGCAGCTTGCTGGCAGACACCGGGGAGCTGTTTTTT. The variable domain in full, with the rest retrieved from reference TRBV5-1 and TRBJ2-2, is KAGVTQTPRYLIKTRGQQVTLSCSPISGHRSVSWYQQTPGQGLQFLFEYFSETQRNKGNFPGRFSGRQFSNSRSEMNVSTLELGDSALYLCASSLLADTGELFFGEGSRLTVL.

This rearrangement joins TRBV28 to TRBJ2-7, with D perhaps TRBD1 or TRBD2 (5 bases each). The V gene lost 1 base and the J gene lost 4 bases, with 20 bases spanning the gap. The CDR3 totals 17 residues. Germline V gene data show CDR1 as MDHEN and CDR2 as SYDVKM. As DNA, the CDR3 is TGTGCCAGCAGTTTATTCGCCGGGGCAGGGCTTGTGTACGAGCAGTACTTC. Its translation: CASSLFAGAGLVYEQYF.

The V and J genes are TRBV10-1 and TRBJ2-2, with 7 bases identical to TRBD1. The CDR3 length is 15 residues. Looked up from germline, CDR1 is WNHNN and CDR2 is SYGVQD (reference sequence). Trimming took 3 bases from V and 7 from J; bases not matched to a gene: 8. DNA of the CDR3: TGCGCCAGCAGTGATTCCACAGGGGTAGGCGGGGAGCTGTTTTTT. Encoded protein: CASSDSTGVGGELFF.

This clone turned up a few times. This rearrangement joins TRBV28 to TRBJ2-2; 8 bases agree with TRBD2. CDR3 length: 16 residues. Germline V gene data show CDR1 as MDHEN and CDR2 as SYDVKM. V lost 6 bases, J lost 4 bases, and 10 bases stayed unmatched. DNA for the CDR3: TGTGCCAGCAGGAAATCAGGTAGCGGGACCACCGGGGAGCTGTTTTTT. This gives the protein CASRKSGSGTTGELFF.

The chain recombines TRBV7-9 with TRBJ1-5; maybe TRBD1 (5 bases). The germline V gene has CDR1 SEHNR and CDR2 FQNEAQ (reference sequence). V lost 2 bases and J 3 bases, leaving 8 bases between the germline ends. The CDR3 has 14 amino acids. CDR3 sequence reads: CASSLSGYNQPQHF. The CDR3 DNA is TGTGCCAGCAGCTTATCAGGGTACAATCAGCCCCAGCATTTT.

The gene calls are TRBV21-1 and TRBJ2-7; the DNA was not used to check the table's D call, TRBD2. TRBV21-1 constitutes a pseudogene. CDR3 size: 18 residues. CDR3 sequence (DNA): TGTGCCAGCCCCAAGCGGATCAAACGGGAGCGGGTGTACTACGAGCAGTACTTC. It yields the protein CASPKRIKRERVYYEQYF.

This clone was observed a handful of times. DNA for the CDR3: TGCGCCAGCAGCTTGGCAGACACATACAATGAGCAGTTCTTC. The encoded protein is CASSLADTYNEQFF. This rearrangement joins TRBV5-1 to TRBJ2-1; D is ambiguous. This CDR3 is 14 amino acids long. Germline V lookup: CDR1 SGHRS, CDR2 YFSETQ. The ends were cut back, 0 bases at V and 4 bases at J, with 8 bases in the middle. Based on the CDR3 plus reference TRBV5-1 and TRBJ2-1, the full variable domain is KAGVTQTPRYLIKTRGQQVTLSCSPISGHRSVSWYQQTPGQGLQFLFEYFSETQRNKGNFPGRFSGRQFSNSRSEMNVSTLELGDSALYLCASSLADTYNEQFFGPGTRLTVL.

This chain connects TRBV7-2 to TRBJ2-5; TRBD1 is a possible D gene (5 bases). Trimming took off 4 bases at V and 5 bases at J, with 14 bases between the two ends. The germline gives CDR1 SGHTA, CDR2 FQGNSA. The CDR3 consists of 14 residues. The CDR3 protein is CASSSQGLGETQYF. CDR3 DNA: TGTGCCAGCAGCTCGCAGGGTCTTGGCGAGACCCAGTACTTC.

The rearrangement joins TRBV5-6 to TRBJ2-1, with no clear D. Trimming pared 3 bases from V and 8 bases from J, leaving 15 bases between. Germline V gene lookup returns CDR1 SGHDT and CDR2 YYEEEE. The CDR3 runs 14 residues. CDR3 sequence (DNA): TGTGCCAGCAGCTCGATCCCGCGCACCCATGAGCAGTTCTTC. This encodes CASSSIPRTHEQFF. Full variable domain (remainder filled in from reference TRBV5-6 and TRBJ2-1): DAGVTQSPTHLIKTRGQQVTLRCSPKSGHDTVSWYQQALGQGPQFIFQYYEEEERQRGNFPDRFSGHQFPNYSSELNVNALLLGDSALYLCASSSIPRTHEQFFGPGTRLTVL.